In its sample, the clone carrying this T cell receptor (beta chain) was seen many times. Its antigen remains unknown. Unique molecular identifiers were incorporated into the prepared TCRbeta library. One entry per CDR3 protein, called by TCRdb with MiXCR from the PCR reads. The sample lists hundreds of thousands of distinct CDR3 sequences; around 7.8% were seen once. This sample stems from a study of T-cell reconstitution after alpha-beta-depleted transplantation in children. Whole-study findings and limits: After transplant, at about two months, alpha-beta T cells were reportedly derived from several hundred expanded graft clones. At the one-year point after transplant, T-cell counts and TCRbeta diversity were found to come mostly from T cells that had been newly produced. At day 60, the high TCRbeta diversity found in some patients originated from recipient T cells and thymic progenitors that had survived.

Germline CDR1 and CDR2: SGHRS and YFSETQ. This CDR3 has 15 amino acids. V was clipped by 2 bases and J by 3 bases, with 11 bases between them. The material sequenced was PBMCs, mostly from graft donor cells, taken 180 days after TCRalphabeta/CD19-depleted stem cell transplant. The receptor comes from a male patient aged 10-17 years who had a stem cell transplant for acute lymphoblastic leukemia, so the T cells may come from the graft donor. The chain combines TRBV5-1 with TRBJ2-2; D might be TRBD1 or TRBD2, each matching 5 bases. This CDR3 reads CASSLERGDTGELFF. The DNA of the CDR3 is TGCGCCAGCAGCTTAGAACGAGGGGACACCGGGGAGCTGTTTTTT.